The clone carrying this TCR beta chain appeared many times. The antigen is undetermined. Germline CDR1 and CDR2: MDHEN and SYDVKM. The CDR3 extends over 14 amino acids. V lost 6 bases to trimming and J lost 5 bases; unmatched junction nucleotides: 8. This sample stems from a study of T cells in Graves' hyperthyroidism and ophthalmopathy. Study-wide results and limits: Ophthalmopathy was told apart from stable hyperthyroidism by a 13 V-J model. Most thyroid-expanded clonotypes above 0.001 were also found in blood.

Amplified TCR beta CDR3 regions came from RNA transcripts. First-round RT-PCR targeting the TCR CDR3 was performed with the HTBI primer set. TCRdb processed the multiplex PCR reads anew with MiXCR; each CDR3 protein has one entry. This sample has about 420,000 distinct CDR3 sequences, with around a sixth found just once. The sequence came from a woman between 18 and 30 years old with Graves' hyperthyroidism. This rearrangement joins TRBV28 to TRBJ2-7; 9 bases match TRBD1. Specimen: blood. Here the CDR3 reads CASRARDRVNEQYF. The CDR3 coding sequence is TGTGCCAGCAGGGCCCGGGACAGGGTGAACGAGCAGTACTTC.